This T cell receptor beta chain was sequenced in a study of blood T cell repertoires in COVID-19. Study at large: T cells, B-cell-depleted T cells, or PBMCs supplied cDNA or gDNA.

Germline V gene data show CDR1 as MNHNY and CDR2 as SVGAGI (reference sequence). This CDR3 is built from 14 residues. V lost 2 bases and J lost 6; bases outside the gene matches: 5. Profiled with immunoSEQ multiplex PCR; TCRdb holds only in-frame clones, not every one. Among some 250,000 clones listed, roughly 84% were seen once. This chain joins TRBV6-6 and TRBJ2-7; 9 nucleotides agree with TRBD2. The sequence came from a woman under 30 with acute or convalescent COVID-19. Material: peripheral blood. The CDR3 loop reads CASSYISGSPEQYF. Written as DNA, the CDR3 is TGTGCCAGCAGTTACATTAGCGGGAGCCCCGAGCAGTACTTC.